This T cell receptor beta chain was sequenced during a study of neurological immune-mediated disorders. General study results and limits: Across subjects, expanded clones had no CDR3 amino acid sequences in common, pointing to private repertoires in all groups.

It was by 5'RACE with 10-nucleotide random UMIs that the cDNA was made. TCRdb reprocessed the 5' RACE reads via MiXCR and lists one record per CDR3 protein. The table has roughly 50,000 distinct CDR3 sequences, 12% seen once; the top ten hold approximately 10%. The germline CDR1 and CDR2 sequences are SGDLS and YYNGEE. The CDR3 covers 16 residues. Indicated time point: longitudinal time-point 3. Unsorted libraries used 2 million PBMCs kept at -80 degrees C. Comments on this clonotype: Its antigen is not known. The junction does not match germline at one end; this may be a read error.

This sequence originates from a male donor with HTLV-1-associated myelopathy (HAM/TSP). Sequencing input: PBMCs. The J gene is TRBJ1-6, the V gene TRBV9; the D is unclear. The CDR3 DNA reads TGTGCCAGCAGCGTAGGGGCTGTCTCCGATAATACACCCCTCCACTTT. Translation gives CASSVGAVSDNTPLHF.